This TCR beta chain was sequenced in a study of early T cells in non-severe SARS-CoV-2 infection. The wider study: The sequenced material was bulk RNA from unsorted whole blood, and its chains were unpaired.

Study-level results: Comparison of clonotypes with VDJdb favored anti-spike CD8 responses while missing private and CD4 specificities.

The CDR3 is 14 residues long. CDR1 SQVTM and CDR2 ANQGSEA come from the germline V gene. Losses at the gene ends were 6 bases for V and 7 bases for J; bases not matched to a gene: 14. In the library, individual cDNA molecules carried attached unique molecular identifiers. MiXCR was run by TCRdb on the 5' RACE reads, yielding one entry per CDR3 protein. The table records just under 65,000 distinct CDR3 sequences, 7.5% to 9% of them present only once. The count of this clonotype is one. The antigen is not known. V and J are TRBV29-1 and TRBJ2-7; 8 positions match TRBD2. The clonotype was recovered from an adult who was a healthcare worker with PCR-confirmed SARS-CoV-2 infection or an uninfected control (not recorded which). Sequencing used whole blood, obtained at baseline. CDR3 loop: CSVTLAADAGEQYF. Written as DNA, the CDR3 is TGCAGCGTAACACTAGCGGCTGACGCGGGGGAGCAGTACTTC.